Each of the 23 T cell receptor beta chains below was sequenced from the same sample in a study of patients and donors after allogeneic stem cell transplantation. TCRdb called the RT-PCR reads again in MiXCR, with one record for every CDR3 protein. Seen here are some 880,000 distinct CDR3 sequences, roughly 18% observed once, and the top ten hold around 6%. What was sequenced was blood, either unsorted or a sorted T cell fraction (not recorded which). These receptors were collected from a human donor who was either an allogeneic HSCT recipient or a stem cell or donor lymphocyte infusion donor (not recorded which). It is not recorded whose cells these are; they may come from a transplant donor.

This clonotype has just a few counts. This chain links TRBV13 with TRBJ1-2; weak D call: TRBD1 (6 bases). Germline CDR1 reads PRHDT; CDR2 reads FYEKMQ (reference sequence). With 0 bases removed from V and 8 bases from J, the gap between germline ends came to 22 bases. The CDR3 is 17 amino acids. The CDR3 sequence is CASSLGPEWGGDGGYTF. CDR3 sequence (DNA): TGTGCCAGCAGCTTAGGCCCAGAGTGGGGGGGCGATGGCGGCTACACCTTC. The full variable domain, in which reference TRBV13 and TRBJ1-2 provide the parts outside the CDR3, is AAGVIQSPRHLIKEKRETATLKCYPIPRHDTVYWYQQGPGQDPQFLISFYEKMQSDKGSIPDRFSAQQFSDYHSELNMSSLELGDSALYFCASSLGPEWGGDGGYTFGSGTRLTVV.

This clonotype was seen repeatedly, ten times or more. J is TRBJ2-2 and V is TRBV5-1, with D perhaps being TRBD1 or TRBD2 (5 bases each). This CDR3 spans 16 amino acids. The V gene's germline CDR1 is SGHRS and CDR2 YFSETQ. V lost 1 base and J lost 2, with 12 bases in between. CDR3 nucleotides: TGCGCCAGCAGCTTGACCGGGACGATTAACACCGGGGAGCTGTTTTTT. Translated: CASSLTGTINTGELFF.

This chain links TRBV4-1 with TRBJ2-7; TRBD2 agrees at 12 bases. The V segment lost 4 bases and the J segment 3 bases; nucleotides outside the gene matches: 4. CDR3 size: 15 residues. Germline-derived CDR1 and CDR2 are MGHRA and YSYEKL. The CDR3 coding sequence is TGCGCCAGCAGCCCGACTAGCGGGAGTAACTACGAGCAGTACTTC. Translated: CASSPTSGSNYEQYF.

This clonotype was seen a few times. V usage is TRBV6-1 and J usage is TRBJ2-4; D might be TRBD2 (6 bases). V was pared by 6 bases and J by 8 bases, with 17 bases between. CDR3 size: 14 residues. In germline, CDR1 is MNHNS, CDR2 SASEGT. The CDR3 sequence: CASSPPGRGDIQYF. DNA for the CDR3: TGTGCCAGCAGCCCCCCCGGGCGGGGCGACATTCAGTACTTC.

The rearrangement links TRBV7-8 to TRBJ2-1; D remains ambiguous. The V and J ends lost 4 bases and 12 bases respectively, with 13 bases between them. Germline loops: CDR1 SGHVS, CDR2 FQNEAQ. The CDR3 is 12 amino acids. The CDR3 region has the DNA TGTGCCAGCAGCTGGCTTCCAGACGGGCAGTTCTTC. Translated, it gives CASSWLPDGQFF. The variable domain in full, with the rest retrieved from reference TRBV7-8 and TRBJ2-1, is GAGVSQSPRYKVAKRGQDVALRCDPISGHVSLFWYQQALGQGPEFLTYFQNEAQLDKSGLPSDRFFAERPEGSVSTLKIQRTQQEDSAVYLCASSWLPDGQFFGPGTRLTVL.

The chain is built from TRBV20-1 and TRBJ1-4, with D possibly matching TRBD1 (5 bases). Trimming shortened V by 0 bases and J by 14 bases, and 16 bases separated the two germline ends. The germline CDR1 and CDR2 sequences are DFQATT and SNEGSKA (reference sequence). The CDR3 loop spans 13 amino acids. The CDR3: CSAREARSNRLFF. The CDR3 DNA reads as TGCAGTGCTAGAGAAGCCAGGTCCAACAGGCTGTTTTTT.

This clonotype was counted a few times. This chain connects TRBV29-1 to TRBJ2-3, with 10 positions matching TRBD2. The CDR3 length is 13 residues. The V segment lost 4 bases and the J segment 4 bases; nucleotides outside the gene matches: 2. Germline V gene lookup returns CDR1 SQVTM and CDR2 ANQGSEA. The CDR3 region is CSVVAGGADTQYF. The CDR3 DNA reads TGCAGCGTTGTAGCGGGGGGCGCAGATACGCAGTATTTT.

The sample holds a few counts of this clonotype. The V and J genes are TRBV6-1 and TRBJ1-1, with 7 positions matching TRBD1. Germline CDR1 reads MNHNS; CDR2 reads SASEGT. CDR3 length: 13 amino acids. Unmatched junction bases numbered 11, after V lost 10 bases and J lost 6 bases. DNA of the CDR3: TGTGCCACCAAAGACAGGGATGTTGCTGAAGCTTTCTTT. It yields the protein CATKDRDVAEAFF.

This clonotype was seen more than once but under ten times. The chain recombines TRBV20-1 with TRBJ2-5; TRBD2 matches 11 bases. The V gene's germline CDR1 is DFQATT and CDR2 SNEGSKA (reference sequence). V lost 3 bases to trimming and J lost 4 bases; unmatched junction nucleotides: 7. The CDR3 covers 15 residues. The CDR3, as DNA: TGCAGTGCTAGGGGTGGACTAGCGGGTTTAGAGACCCAGTACTTC. Amino acids: CSARGGLAGLETQYF.

This clonotype showed up just a few times. The CDR3 protein is CASSEAGPNEKLFF. The CDR3 DNA reads as TGTGCCAGCAGCGAAGCAGGGCCTAATGAAAAACTGTTTTTT. V is TRBV25-1 and J is TRBJ1-4; possible D gene TRBD1, 5 bases. Looked up from germline, CDR1 is MGHDK and CDR2 is SYGVNS. Trimming shortened V by 6 bases and J by 3 bases, and 11 bases separated the two germline ends. The CDR3 is 14 amino acids.

The table lists this clonotype with a few counts. The J gene is TRBJ2-7, the V gene TRBV6-1; maybe TRBD1 (6 bases). V lost 3 bases to trimming and J lost 2 bases, with 11 bases between them. The V gene's germline CDR1 is MNHNS and CDR2 SASEGT. This CDR3 has 14 amino acids. DNA of the CDR3: TGTGCCAGCAGTGAGGACAGATTAACCTACGAGCAGTACTTC. This encodes CASSEDRLTYEQYF.

This clonotype was seen at least ten times. J is TRBJ2-1 and V is TRBV4-2; D is uncertain. The CDR3 length is 13 residues. V was trimmed by 8 bases and J by 8 bases, leaving 16 bases between them. Germline V gene lookup returns CDR1 LGHNA and CDR2 YNFKEQ. CDR3 nucleotides: TGTGCCAGCTCGCAACACGTCGACGATGAGCAGTTCTTC. This codes for CASSQHVDDEQFF.

The gene calls are TRBV20-1 and TRBJ1-3; no clear D gene. The V gene lost 1 base and the J gene lost 0 bases, with 7 bases spanning the gap. Per the germline V gene, CDR1 is DFQATT and CDR2 is SNEGSKA (reference sequence). The CDR3 totals 14 residues. This chain's CDR3 is CSARGADSGNTIYF. The CDR3 bases are TGCAGTGCTAGAGGTGCGGACTCTGGAAACACCATATATTTT.

V and J are TRBV3-1 and TRBJ2-7, with TRBD2 matching 9 bases. The CDR3 has 16 residues. The J segment lost 0 bases and the V segment lost 5 bases, leaving 8 bases of the junction unmatched. CDR1 is LGHDT, CDR2 YNNKEL, per germline (reference sequence). The CDR3 DNA reads TGTGCCAGCAGCTTCAGACTAGCGGATCGCTCCTACGAGCAGTACTTC. It encodes CASSFRLADRSYEQYF.

V usage is TRBV20-1 and J usage is TRBJ1-2, with a weak D call TRBD1 (5 bases). This CDR3 has 14 amino acids. V was cut by 0 bases and J by 8 bases, with 16 bases left in between. From germline, CDR1 is DFQATT and CDR2 SNEGSKA (reference sequence). CDR3 loop: CSARDPLGGEGYTF. In nucleotides, the CDR3 is TGCAGTGCTAGAGATCCCCTCGGAGGGGAAGGCTACACCTTC.

This clonotype has just a few counts. The CDR3 loop is CSVEGQTNTEAFF. In nucleotides, the CDR3 is TGCAGCGTTGAAGGACAGACGAACACTGAAGCTTTCTTT. The V and J genes are TRBV29-1 and TRBJ1-1; the D gene is possibly TRBD1 (5 bases). Germline CDR1 and CDR2: SQVTM and ANQGSEA. Trimming left V 1 base short and J 1 base short, with 7 bases between. There are 13 residues in the CDR3.

The rearrangement joins TRBV6-4 to TRBJ2-7, with 9 nucleotides matching TRBD1. V trimming: 7 bases; J trimming: 0 bases; junction bases outside the gene matches: 10. CDR1 MRHNA and CDR2 SNTAGT come from the germline V gene. This CDR3 contains 16 residues. In DNA form, the CDR3 reads TGTGCCAGCAAACGGACAGGGGAACTTAACTCCTACGAGCAGTACTTC. This codes for CASKRTGELNSYEQYF.

This clonotype occurred many times. This chain links TRBV20-1 with TRBJ2-7, with 7 bases fitting TRBD2. Trimming at V came to 3 bases and at J to 0 bases, leaving 8 bases not matched to a gene. CDR3 length: 15 residues. CDR1 is DFQATT, CDR2 SNEGSKA, per germline (reference sequence). Here the CDR3 reads CSARGASGSSYEQYF. In DNA, the CDR3 is TGCAGTGCTAGGGGCGCTAGCGGCTCCTCCTACGAGCAGTACTTC.

This sequence joins TRBV24-1 and TRBJ2-5; D gene ambiguous. The CDR3 consists of 12 residues. In germline, CDR1 is KGHDR, CDR2 SFDVKD. V was cut by 2 bases and J by 0 bases, with 0 bases left in between. CDR3 amino acids: CATSDYQETQYF. The CDR3 bases are TGTGCCACCAGTGATTACCAAGAGACCCAGTACTTC.

This clonotype has a handful of counts. The chain is built from TRBV6-5 and TRBJ2-7; 8 bases line up with TRBD1. V lost 0 bases, J lost 3 bases, and 4 bases stayed unmatched. The germline CDR1 and CDR2 sequences are MNHEY and SVGAGI. The CDR3 spans 15 residues. The CDR3 loop is CASSYSEQGGYEQYF. The CDR3 DNA is TGTGCCAGCAGTTACTCGGAACAGGGGGGCTACGAGCAGTACTTC.

The chain couples TRBV4-3 to TRBJ2-2, with D tentatively TRBD1 (5 bases). Germline values: CDR1 LGHNA, CDR2 YSLEER. There are 17 residues in the CDR3. V was shortened by 1 base and J by 2 bases, with 14 bases between the two germline ends. CDR3 residues: CASSQGPQGFNTGELFF. Written as DNA, the CDR3 is TGCGCCAGCAGCCAAGGACCTCAGGGATTTAACACCGGGGAGCTGTTTTTT.

This chain uses TRBV6-8 with TRBJ1-5; D is undetermined. This CDR3 has 17 residues. Germline CDR1 reads MNHGY; CDR2 reads SAAAGT. V lost 4 bases and J 0 bases, leaving 16 bases between the germline ends. The chain's CDR3 is CASSFNPRRNSNQPQHF. The CDR3 bases are TGTGCCAGCAGTTTCAACCCCCGCCGGAATAGCAATCAGCCCCAGCATTTT.

This chain links TRBV27 with TRBJ2-7; 11 nucleotides align to TRBD1. Germline CDR1 reads MNHEY; CDR2 reads SMNVEV (reference sequence). The CDR3 is 13 amino acids. Losses at the gene ends were 8 bases for V and 7 bases for J; bases not matched to a gene: 7. CDR3 amino acids: CASYGQGAGEQYF. Written as DNA, the CDR3 is TGTGCCAGCTACGGACAGGGGGCGGGGGAGCAGTACTTC.